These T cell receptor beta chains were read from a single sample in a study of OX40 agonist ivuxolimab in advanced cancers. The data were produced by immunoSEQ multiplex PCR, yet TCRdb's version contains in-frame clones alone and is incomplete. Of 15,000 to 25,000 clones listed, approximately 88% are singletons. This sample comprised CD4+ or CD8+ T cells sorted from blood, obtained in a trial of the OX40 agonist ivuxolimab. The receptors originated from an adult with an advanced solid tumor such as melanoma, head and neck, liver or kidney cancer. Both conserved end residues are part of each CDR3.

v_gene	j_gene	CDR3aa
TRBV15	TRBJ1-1	CATKEGTEAFF
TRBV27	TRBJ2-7	CASSPRQGLEQYF
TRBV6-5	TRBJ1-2	CASSYSGDGYTF
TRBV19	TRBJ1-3	CASTDGPGNTIYF
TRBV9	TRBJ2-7	CASSVGVSYEQYF
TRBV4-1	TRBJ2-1	CASSQFDSYNEQFF
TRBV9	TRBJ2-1	CASSVASGRVYNEQFF
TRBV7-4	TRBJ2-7	CASRGEQTYEQYF
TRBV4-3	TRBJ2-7	CASSQGRHYSYEQYF
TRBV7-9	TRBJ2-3	CASRPGTGRTLSTDTQYF
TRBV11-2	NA	CASSSTLTDRVVYEQYF
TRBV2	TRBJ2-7	CASKGGRGYEQYF
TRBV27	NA	CASSLSTSGDYEQYF
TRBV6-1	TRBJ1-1	CASSEPQGVRTEAFF
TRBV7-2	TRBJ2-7	CASSPGLVGGYEQYF
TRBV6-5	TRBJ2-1	CASSYAAGASEQFF
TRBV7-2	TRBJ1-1	CAMTPLGTEAFF
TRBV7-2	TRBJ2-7	CASSLVSGQISYEQYF
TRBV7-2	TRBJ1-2	CASTGTDYGYTF
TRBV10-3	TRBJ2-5	CAISDGDGLGGTQYF
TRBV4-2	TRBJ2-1	CASSQDRVTSGDVNEQFF
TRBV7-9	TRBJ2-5	CASSFTGTQYF
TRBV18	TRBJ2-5	CASAGLGGHSGTQYF